The next 5 T cell receptor beta chains were all read from a single sample in a study of blood T cell repertoires in COVID-19. TCRdb's copy holds only in-frame clones and misses some; the assay was immunoSEQ multiplex PCR. This table holds about 300,000 clones, 70% to 90% found once. The sequencing input was PBMCs or T cells enriched from blood (not recorded which). Source of these receptors: a man aged 25-40 years who had recovered from COVID-19.

In this sample, this clone turned up many times. The DNA for the CDR3 is TGCGCCAGCAGCCGAACGACAGGTCCTAGGGGCCCGAACACCGGGGAGCTGTTTTTT. This sequence encodes CASSRTTGPRGPNTGELFF. The chain employs TRBV4-1 and TRBJ2-2, with TRBD1 as a possible D gene (6 bases). CDR1 MGHRA and CDR2 YSYEKL come from the germline V gene. CDR3 length: 19 residues. V was clipped by 4 bases and J by 0 bases, with 21 bases between them.

The chain employs TRBV27 and TRBJ2-2; 8 bases fit TRBD2. This CDR3 is 18 amino acids long. In germline, CDR1 is MNHEY, CDR2 SMNVEV (reference sequence). The V segment lost 4 bases and the J segment 4 bases; nucleotides outside the gene matches: 14. DNA for the CDR3: TGTGCCAGCAGTTCCTGGTCCGGAGCGGGGGCCCTCACCGGGGAGCTGTTTTTT. Its protein product is CASSSWSGAGALTGELFF.

The chain employs TRBV3-1 (or the pseudogene TRBV3-2) and TRBJ2-5; maybe TRBD1 (5 bases). The CDR3 is made up of 14 amino acids. Between the trimmed V and J ends, which lost 0 bases and 3 bases, there was a span of 8 bases. Germline V gene sequence: CDR1 LGHDT, CDR2 YNNKEL (reference sequence). The CDR3 region has the DNA TGTGCCAGCAGCCAAGATGGGGCTGAAGAGACCCAGTACTTC. Its translation is CASSQDGAEETQYF.

The chain links TRBV18 to TRBJ1-6, with 11 nucleotides matching TRBD1. Per the germline V gene, CDR1 is KGHSH and CDR2 is LQKENI. J gave up 9 bases and V 6 bases, and 10 bases lay outside the gene matches. The CDR3 extends over 16 amino acids. The CDR3 reads CASSLNPGQGGSPLHF. CDR3 bases: TGTGCCAGCTCGCTAAACCCGGGACAGGGGGGTTCACCCCTCCACTTT.

The chain has TRBV10-1 and TRBJ1-1; D is unresolved. Trimming left V 0 bases short and J 5 bases short, with 7 bases between. The V gene's germline CDR1 is WNHNN and CDR2 SYGVQD (reference sequence). The CDR3 consists of 13 residues. CDR3 nucleotide sequence: TGCGCCAGCAGTGAGTCGAGGGCGACTGAAGCTTTCTTT. This translates into CASSESRATEAFF.